The 2 T cell receptor beta chains listed next were all sequenced from one sample in a study of blood T cell repertoires in COVID-19. Using immunoSEQ multiplex PCR, the repertoire was profiled, and TCRdb retains in-frame clones only, with some absent. This sample has fewer than 250,000 clones, with about 82% found just once. The sequenced sample was peripheral blood. All receptors come from a man in his sixties with COVID-19, enrolled during active disease.

This chain uses TRBV3-1 (or the pseudogene TRBV3-2) with TRBJ1-1, with D possibly matching TRBD1 (6 bases). There are 14 residues in the CDR3. Germline CDR1 reads LGHDT; CDR2 reads YNNKEL (reference sequence). The V end was cut by 4 bases, the J end by 4 bases, with 13 bases between. The CDR3 loop is CASSLDTGSTEAFF. As DNA, the CDR3 is TGTGCCAGCAGCCTCGACACAGGGAGCACTGAAGCTTTCTTT.

V gene TRBV5-1 combines with J gene TRBJ1-5; 10 nucleotides match TRBD1. Unmatched junction bases numbered 4, after V lost 4 bases and J lost 0 bases. CDR3 length: 16 amino acids. CDR1 SGHRS and CDR2 YFSETQ come from the germline V gene. The CDR3 DNA follows: TGCGCCAGCAGCGTCGGGACAGGGGATAGCAATCAGCCCCAGCATTTT. Its translation: CASSVGTGDSNQPQHF.